This is a list of T cell receptor beta chains from one sample in a study of T cells in Graves' hyperthyroidism and ophthalmopathy. From the multiplex PCR reads, TCRdb called clonotypes with MiXCR, one entry per CDR3 protein. The table records hundreds of thousands of distinct CDR3 sequences, approximately 19% of them present only once. Sequenced input: blood. The source is a man aged 50 to 60 with Graves' ophthalmopathy. CDR3s include the opening cysteine and the closing phenylalanine or tryptophan. Fields, in order: CDR3 protein, CDR3 DNA, clone size, V gene, J gene, D gene. The D gene is left open where the match is weak. Clone size is given for some rows only: seen once, a few or many times, or a class if the clone is expanded.

CAWSPDRAYGYTF	TGTGCCTGGAGTCCCGACAGGGCCTATGGCTACACCTTC	many	TRBV30	TRBJ1-2	TRBD1
CASSSSGGSNEQFF	TGTGCCAGCAGCTCTAGCGGGGGATCCAATGAGCAGTTCTTC	-	TRBV7-3	TRBJ2-1	TRBD2
CAISGTSGSSDQETQYF	TGTGCCATCAGTGGGACTAGCGGGAGTAGTGACCAAGAGACCCAGTACTTC	many	TRBV10-3	TRBJ2-5	TRBD2
CAWRFGQGHIFGNTIYF	TGTGCCTGGCGATTTGGACAGGGGCATATCTTCGGAAACACCATATATTTT	many	TRBV30	TRBJ1-3	TRBD1
CSARDQRMNYGYTF	TGCAGTGCTAGAGATCAGCGGATGAACTATGGCTACACCTTC	-	TRBV20-1	TRBJ1-2	-
CASSQESRGETQYF	TGCGCCAGCAGCCAAGAATCGCGGGGGGAGACCCAGTACTTC	-	TRBV4-1	TRBJ2-5	TRBD2
CASSLERRHTDTQYF	TGTGCCAGCAGCTTAGAGCGGAGACACACAGATACGCAGTATTTT	many	TRBV11-1	TRBJ2-3	-
CASSFSGRTGSYNEQFF	TGTGCCAGCAGCTTCTCAGGGCGGACCGGCTCCTACAATGAGCAGTTCTTC	few	TRBV7-8	TRBJ2-1	-
CASSLEGSYGYTF	TGTGCCAGCAGTTTAGAGGGCAGCTATGGCTACACCTTC	many	TRBV27	TRBJ1-2	-
CSASPLGAAINQPQHF	TGCAGTGCTAGCCCCCTCGGGGCAGCTATCAATCAGCCCCAGCATTTT	many	TRBV20-1	TRBJ1-5	-
CASRITLAGGSDTQYF	TGTGCCAGCAGAATAACGCTAGCGGGAGGATCAGATACGCAGTATTTT	many	TRBV28	TRBJ2-3	TRBD2
CASSLGRGPGDEQFF	TGTGCCAGCAGCTTAGGAAGGGGACCAGGCGATGAGCAGTTCTTC	-	TRBV11-3	TRBJ2-1	-
CASSNPGGDTDTQYF	TGTGCCAGCAGTAATCCGGGAGGTGACACAGATACGCAGTATTTT	-	TRBV28	TRBJ2-3	TRBD2
CASSFLIYEQYF	TGTGCCAGCAGCTTCCTAATCTACGAGCAGTACTTC	many	TRBV7-9	TRBJ2-7	-
CASSLLAPSYNEQFF	TGTGCCAGCAGTTTATTAGCGCCCTCCTACAATGAGCAGTTCTTC	-	TRBV27	TRBJ2-1	-
CASSSTQGAVREQYF	TGCGCCAGCAGCTCAACGCAAGGGGCGGTTCGCGAGCAGTACTTC	-	TRBV5-1	TRBJ2-7	-
CASSSPGGDRPYEQYF	TGTGCCAGCAGTTCCCCCGGTGGAGACAGACCCTACGAGCAGTACTTC	-	TRBV12-3/TRBV12-4	TRBJ2-7	-